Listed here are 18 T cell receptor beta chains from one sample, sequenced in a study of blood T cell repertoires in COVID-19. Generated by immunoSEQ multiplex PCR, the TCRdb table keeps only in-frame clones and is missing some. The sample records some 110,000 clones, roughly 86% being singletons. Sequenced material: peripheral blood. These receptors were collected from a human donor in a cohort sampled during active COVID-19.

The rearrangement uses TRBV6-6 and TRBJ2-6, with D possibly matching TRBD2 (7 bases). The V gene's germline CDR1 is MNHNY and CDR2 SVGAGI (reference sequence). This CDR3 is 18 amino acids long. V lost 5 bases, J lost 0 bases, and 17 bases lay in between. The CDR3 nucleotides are TGTGCCAGCAGTCCCCGGGGGCGGGGGAGCTCTGGGGCCAACGTCCTGACTTTC. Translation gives CASSPRGRGSSGANVLTF.

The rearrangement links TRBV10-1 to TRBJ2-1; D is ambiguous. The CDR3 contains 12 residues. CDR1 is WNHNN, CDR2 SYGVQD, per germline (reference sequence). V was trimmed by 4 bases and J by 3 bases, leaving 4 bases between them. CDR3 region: CASSGLYNEQFF. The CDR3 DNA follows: TGCGCCAGCAGTGGACTCTACAATGAGCAGTTCTTC.

The CDR3 coding sequence is TGTGCCAGCAGCGCCCGGGACAGGGGATCGAACACTGAAGCTTTCTTT. Amino acid sequence: CASSARDRGSNTEAFF. The V call is TRBV9, the J call TRBJ1-1; 10 bases are shared with TRBD1. Looked up from germline, CDR1 is SGDLS and CDR2 is YYNGEE. Unmatched junction bases numbered 6, after V lost 3 bases and J lost 1 base. CDR3 size: 16 residues.

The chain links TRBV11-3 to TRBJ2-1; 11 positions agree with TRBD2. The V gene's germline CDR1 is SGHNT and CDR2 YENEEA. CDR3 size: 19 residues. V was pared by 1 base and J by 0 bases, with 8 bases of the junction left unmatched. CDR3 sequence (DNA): TGTGCCAGCAGCTTAGGATTGACTAGCGGGGTAAGCTCCTACAATGAGCAGTTCTTC. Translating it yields CASSLGLTSGVSSYNEQFF.

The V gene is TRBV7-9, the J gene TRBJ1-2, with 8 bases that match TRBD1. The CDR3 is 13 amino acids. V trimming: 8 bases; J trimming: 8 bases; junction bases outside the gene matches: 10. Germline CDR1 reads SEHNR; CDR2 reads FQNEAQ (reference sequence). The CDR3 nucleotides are TGTGCCAGCGACTATGGAACAGGGGGAGGCTACACCTTC. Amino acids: CASDYGTGGGYTF.

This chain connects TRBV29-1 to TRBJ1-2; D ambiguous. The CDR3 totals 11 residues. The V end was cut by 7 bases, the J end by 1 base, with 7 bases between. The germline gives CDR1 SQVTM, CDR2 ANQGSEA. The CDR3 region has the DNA TGCAGCGCTAATATTAACTATGGCTACACCTTC. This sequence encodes CSANINYGYTF.

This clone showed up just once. CDR3 region: CASAAGQFNQPQHF. The CDR3, as DNA: TGTGCCAGCGCTGCTGGGCAGTTCAATCAGCCCCAGCATTTT. The chain carries TRBV18 and TRBJ1-5; D is unresolved. CDR3 size: 14 residues. The V gene's germline CDR1 is KGHSH and CDR2 LQKENI. Trimming took 8 bases from V and 3 from J, leaving 14 bases between them.

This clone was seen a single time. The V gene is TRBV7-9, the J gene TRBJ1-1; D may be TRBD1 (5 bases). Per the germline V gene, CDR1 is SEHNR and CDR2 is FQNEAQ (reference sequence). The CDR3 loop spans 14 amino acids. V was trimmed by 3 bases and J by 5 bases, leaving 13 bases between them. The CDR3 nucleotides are TGTGCCAGCAGCTTCTCAAACGGGGGGACTGAAGCTTTCTTT. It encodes CASSFSNGGTEAFF. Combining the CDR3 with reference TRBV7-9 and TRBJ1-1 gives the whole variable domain DTGVSQNPRHKITKRGQNVTFRCDPISEHNRLYWYRQTLGQGPEFLTYFQNEAQLEKSRLLSDRFSAERPKGSFSTLEIQRTEQGDSAMYLCASSFSNGGTEAFFGQGTRLTVV.

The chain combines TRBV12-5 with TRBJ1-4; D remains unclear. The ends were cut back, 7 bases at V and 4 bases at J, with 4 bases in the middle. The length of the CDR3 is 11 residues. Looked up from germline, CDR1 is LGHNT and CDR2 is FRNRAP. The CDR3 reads CASAFNEKLFF. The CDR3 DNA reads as TGTGCTAGTGCGTTTAATGAAAAACTGTTTTTT. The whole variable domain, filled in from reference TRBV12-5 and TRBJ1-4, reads DARVTQTPRHKVTEMGQEVTMRCQPILGHNTVFWYRQTMMQGLELLAYFRNRAPLDDSGMPKDRFSAEMPDATLATLKIQPSEPRDSAVYFCASAFNEKLFFGSGTQLSVL.

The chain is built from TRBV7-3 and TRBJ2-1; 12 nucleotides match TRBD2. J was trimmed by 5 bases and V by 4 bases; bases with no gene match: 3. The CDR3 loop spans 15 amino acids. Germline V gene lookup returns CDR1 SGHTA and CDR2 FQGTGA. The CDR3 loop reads CASSSLAGGNNEQFF. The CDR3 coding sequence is TGTGCCAGCAGCTCACTAGCGGGAGGTAACAATGAGCAGTTCTTC.

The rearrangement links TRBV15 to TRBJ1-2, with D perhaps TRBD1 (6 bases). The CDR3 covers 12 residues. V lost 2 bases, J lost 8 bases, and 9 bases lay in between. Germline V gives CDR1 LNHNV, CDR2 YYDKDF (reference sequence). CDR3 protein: CATSRHREGYTF. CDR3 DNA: TGTGCCACCAGCAGACACAGGGAAGGCTACACCTTC.

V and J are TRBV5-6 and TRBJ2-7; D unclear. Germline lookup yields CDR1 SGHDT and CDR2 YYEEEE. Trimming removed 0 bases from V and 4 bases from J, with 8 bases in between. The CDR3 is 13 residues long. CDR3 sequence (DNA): TGTGCCAGCAGCTTGGTGAGCCTTTACGAGCAGTACTTC. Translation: CASSLVSLYEQYF.

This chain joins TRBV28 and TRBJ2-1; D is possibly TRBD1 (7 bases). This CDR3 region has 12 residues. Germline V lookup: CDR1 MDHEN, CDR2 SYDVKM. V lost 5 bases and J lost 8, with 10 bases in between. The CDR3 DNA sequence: TGTGCCAGCAGTCCCAGGGGGGATGAGCAGTTCTTC. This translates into CASSPRGDEQFF. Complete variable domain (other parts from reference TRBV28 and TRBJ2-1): DVKVTQSSRYLVKRTGEKVFLECVQDMDHENMFWYRQDPGLGLRLIYFSYDVKMKEKGDIPEGYSVSREKKERFSLILESASTNQTSMYLCASSPRGDEQFFGPGTRLTVL.

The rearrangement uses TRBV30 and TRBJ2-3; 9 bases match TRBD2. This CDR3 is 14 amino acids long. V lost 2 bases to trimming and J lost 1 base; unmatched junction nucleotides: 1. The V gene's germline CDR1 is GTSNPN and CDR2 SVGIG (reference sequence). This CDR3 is CAWSRTSGTDTQYF. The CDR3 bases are TGTGCCTGGAGTCGGACTAGCGGCACAGATACGCAGTATTTT.

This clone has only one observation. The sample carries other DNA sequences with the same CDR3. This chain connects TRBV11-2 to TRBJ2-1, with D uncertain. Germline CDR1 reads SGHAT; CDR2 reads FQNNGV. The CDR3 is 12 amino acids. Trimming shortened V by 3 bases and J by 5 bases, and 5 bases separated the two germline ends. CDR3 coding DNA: TGTGCCAGCAGCTTTTCCAACAATGAGCAGTTCTTC. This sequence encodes CASSFSNNEQFF.

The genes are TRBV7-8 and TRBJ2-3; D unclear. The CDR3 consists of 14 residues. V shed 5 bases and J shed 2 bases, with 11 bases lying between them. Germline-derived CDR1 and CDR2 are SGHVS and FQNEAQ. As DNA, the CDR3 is TGTGCCAGCAGCCCCCAGCGACCCACAGATACGCAGTATTTT. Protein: CASSPQRPTDTQYF.

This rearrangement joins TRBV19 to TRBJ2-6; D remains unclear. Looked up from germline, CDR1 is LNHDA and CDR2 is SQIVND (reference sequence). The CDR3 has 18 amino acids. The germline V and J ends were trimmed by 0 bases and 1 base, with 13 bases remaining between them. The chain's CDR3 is CASSIDTRSASGANVLTF. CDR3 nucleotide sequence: TGTGCCAGTAGTATAGATACCAGGTCAGCTTCTGGGGCCAACGTCCTGACTTTC.

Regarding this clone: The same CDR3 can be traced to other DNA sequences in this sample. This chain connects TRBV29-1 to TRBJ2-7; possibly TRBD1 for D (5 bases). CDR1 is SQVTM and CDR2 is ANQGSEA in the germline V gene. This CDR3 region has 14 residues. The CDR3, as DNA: TGCAGTGCCACGGTCGCAGGGCTTTACAACGAGCAGTACTTC. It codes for CSATVAGLYNEQYF.